This T cell receptor (beta chain) is drawn from a study of T cells in Graves' hyperthyroidism and ophthalmopathy. CDR3 size: 13 residues. Germline-derived CDR1 and CDR2 are SGHRS and YFSETQ. V lost 3 bases, J lost 6 bases, and 9 bases lay in between. Amplification of TCR beta CDR3 regions used RNA as the template. Carried out on the TCR CDR3, a first-round RT-PCR used the HTBI primer set. From the multiplex PCR reads, TCRdb called clonotypes with MiXCR, one entry per CDR3 protein. The table has hundreds of thousands of distinct CDR3 sequences, roughly 22% seen once; the top ten hold over 55%. The specimen was blood. V is TRBV5-1 and J is TRBJ2-2, with D possibly matching TRBD2 (6 bases). The TCR sequence derives from a man aged 25-45 years with Graves' ophthalmopathy. The DNA for the CDR3 is TGCGCCAGCAGCTCACGGGGGTCCGGGGAGCTGTTTTTT. This encodes CASSSRGSGELFF.